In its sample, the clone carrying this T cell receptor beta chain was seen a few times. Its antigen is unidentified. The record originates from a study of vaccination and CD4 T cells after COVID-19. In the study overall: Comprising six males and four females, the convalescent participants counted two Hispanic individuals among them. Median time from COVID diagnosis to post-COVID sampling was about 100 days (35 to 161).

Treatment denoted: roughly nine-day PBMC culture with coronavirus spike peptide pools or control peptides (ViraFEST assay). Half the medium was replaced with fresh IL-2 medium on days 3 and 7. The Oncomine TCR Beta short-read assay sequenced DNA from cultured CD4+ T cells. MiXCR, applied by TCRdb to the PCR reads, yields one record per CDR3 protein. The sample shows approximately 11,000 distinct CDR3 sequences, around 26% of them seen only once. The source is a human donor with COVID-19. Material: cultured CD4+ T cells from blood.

The CDR3 DNA sequence: TGTGCCAGCAGGGCGGGAAACACCATATATTTT. Protein sequence: CASRAGNTIYF. The V call is TRBV12-3 or TRBV12-4, the J call TRBJ1-3; no clear D. CDR3 size: 11 residues. V was pared by 6 bases and J by 4 bases, with 4 bases between.